A selection of T cell receptor beta chains follows, all from one sample in a study of blood T cells in healthy people across ages. TCRdb recomputed calls from the 5' RACE reads with MiXCR, one row per CDR3 protein. The sample contains approximately 800,000 distinct CDR3 sequences, about 48% of which appear only once. What was sequenced was blood. The receptors derive from an elderly man in good health. CDR3s include the opening cysteine and the closing phenylalanine or tryptophan. The order of the fields is V gene, clone size, J gene, D gene, CDR3 DNA, CDR3 protein. The D gene is left open where the match is weak. Size values are once, few and many counts, or a class for expanded clones, and some rows have none.

TRBV7-9	.	TRBJ2-1	.	TGTGCCAGCAGCGATCCCCGGGCGGGGTTAAGCTCCTACGAGCAGTTCTTC	CASSDPRAGLSSYEQFF
TRBV7-6	few	TRBJ2-4	.	TGTGCCAGCAGCACGAGAACAGGCGGAGACATTCAGTACTTC	CASSTRTGGDIQYF
TRBV10-2	.	TRBJ2-7	.	TGCGCCAGCAGAGGGACACAGAACGAGCAGTACTTC	CASRGTQNEQYF
TRBV7-2	few	TRBJ2-7	.	TGTGCCAGCAGCTTAGAGGCGGGGTTCTACGAGCAGTACTTC	CASSLEAGFYEQYF
TRBV7-2	.	TRBJ2-3	TRBD2	TGTGCCAGCAGCCCGACTAGCGGGGGGGCCACGGATATGCAGTATTTT	CASSPTSGGATDMQYF
TRBV3-1	.	TRBJ2-1	.	TGTGCCAGCAGCATGAGGGCCGGCCGCAATGAGCAGTTCTTC	CASSMRAGRNEQFF
TRBV4-1	.	TRBJ1-3	.	TGCGCCAGCAGCCAAGAAGGTGGGGTAGGAAACACCATATATTTT	CASSQEGGVGNTIYF
TRBV28	.	TRBJ1-1	.	TGTGCCACAAGAACGGGACTGACGAACACTGAAGCTTTCTTT	CATRTGLTNTEAFF
TRBV9	.	TRBJ2-1	.	TGTGCCAGCAGCGTAGCTGGGCATACCTCCTACGAGCAGTTCTTC	CASSVAGHTSYEQFF
TRBV10-3	.	TRBJ2-1	TRBD1	TGTGCCATCAGTGGGATAGACAGGGGGGACACTGAGCAGTTCTTC	CAISGIDRGDTEQFF
TRBV6-2/TRBV6-3	.	TRBJ2-1	.	TGTGCCAGCAGTTACTCGACGGGACTGGGGGCTTCGGAGCAGTTCTTC	CASSYSTGLGASEQFF
TRBV4-2	.	TRBJ2-7	.	TGTGCCAGCAGCCCCAACCTGGGCGAGCAGTACTTC	CASSPNLGEQYF
TRBV20-1	.	TRBJ2-7	.	TGCAGTGCTAATTCACAGGCGGCCTCCTACGAGCAGTACTTC	CSANSQAASYEQYF
TRBV12-3/TRBV12-4	.	TRBJ2-3	.	TGTGCCAGCAGTTTAAGCGGAGCGGCCTTAGATACGCAGTATTTT	CASSLSGAALDTQYF
TRBV5-1	.	TRBJ1-1	.	TGCGCCAGCAGCTTGCCATTGGGGGCGGAAACTGAAGCTTTCTTT	CASSLPLGAETEAFF
TRBV6-5	.	TRBJ2-1	TRBD2	TGTGCCAGCAGGTCCTCGGGACTAGGAGGACATGAGCAGTTCTTC	CASRSSGLGGHEQFF
TRBV7-9	.	TRBJ2-7	TRBD2	TGTGCCAGCCAACTAGCGGGGGCCTACGAGCAGTACTTC	CASQLAGAYEQYF
TRBV7-2	.	TRBJ1-2	.	TGTGCCAGCAGCCCACAATTAGTTCATGGCTACACCTTC	CASSPQLVHGYTF
TRBV20-1	few	TRBJ2-3	TRBD2	TGCAGTGCCTACGTGGGGACTAGCGGTACAGATACGCAGTATTTT	CSAYVGTSGTDTQYF
TRBV2	.	TRBJ2-3	TRBD1	TGTGCCAGCAGTGCTGGCGGCCTTGGGGACAGATACGCGTATTTT	CASSAGGLGDRYAYF
TRBV5-1	.	TRBJ2-6	.	TGCGCCAGCAGCTCACCAGTGGGGGGTTCCCGCTCTGGGGCCAACGTCCTGACTTTC	CASSSPVGGSRSGANVLTF
TRBV29-1	.	TRBJ2-3	.	TGCAGCGTTGACCGGACACGTACGCAGTATTTT	CSVDRTRTQYF
TRBV5-8	few	TRBJ2-3	TRBD2	TGTGCCAGCAGTCTCGGGGGGGCGCCTAGCACAGATACGCAGTATTTT	CASSLGGAPSTDTQYF
TRBV7-2	.	TRBJ2-5	.	TGTGCCAGCAGCTTAGAAGTCGGCGTAGGGGGAGAGACCCAGTACTTC	CASSLEVGVGGETQYF
TRBV20-1	.	TRBJ1-2	.	TGCAGTGCTAGAGTAGAACAGGGAAGTTATGGCTACACCTTC	CSARVEQGSYGYTF
TRBV29-1	.	TRBJ2-3	.	TGCAGCGGCGCAGGGGGGGCAGATACGCAGTATTTT	CSGAGGADTQYF
TRBV20-1	once	TRBJ1-2	TRBD1	TGCAGTGCTAGCCCGGACAGGCAGTCTAACTATGGCTACACCTTC	CSASPDRQSNYGYTF
TRBV20-1	few	TRBJ1-2	.	TGCAGTGCCACAGGGTTGGACTATGGCTACACCTTC	CSATGLDYGYTF
TRBV6-1	.	TRBJ2-7	.	TGTGCCAGCATGGAGTCTCTACCCCGCGAGCAGTACTTC	CASMESLPREQYF